The 11 T cell receptor beta chains listed next were all sequenced from one sample in a study of T cells in Graves' hyperthyroidism and ophthalmopathy. Template material for amplifying TCR beta CDR3 regions consisted of RNA transcripts. Carried out on the TCR CDR3, a first-round RT-PCR used the HTBI primer set. TCRdb itself ran the multiplex PCR reads through MiXCR, one entry per CDR3 protein. The repertoire holds about 300,000 distinct CDR3 sequences, with 16% as singletons. The sample was blood. Receptors originate from a man aged 30 to 39 with Graves' hyperthyroidism.

This clonotype appeared many times. This rearrangement joins TRBV27 to TRBJ1-1, with a tentative D call TRBD1 (5 bases). Germline V CDR1 and CDR2: MNHEY, SMNVEV (reference sequence). CDR3 size: 14 residues. Trimming stripped 3 bases from V and 1 base from J, with 9 bases between. CDR3 DNA: TGTGCCAGCAGTTTGGGACTCACGAACACTGAAGCTTTCTTT. It is translated as CASSLGLTNTEAFF.

There are many counts of this clonotype. V usage is TRBV2 and J usage is TRBJ2-1; 10 bases agree with TRBD1. Losses at the gene ends were 10 bases for V and 7 bases for J; bases not matched to a gene: 7. This CDR3 region has 13 residues. Germline V gene lookup returns CDR1 SNHLY and CDR2 FYNNEI. CDR3 residues: CANRQGAPNEQFF. CDR3 in DNA: TGTGCCAACAGACAGGGGGCGCCTAATGAGCAGTTCTTC.

This clonotype was observed at least ten times. The rearrangement joins TRBV5-1 to TRBJ2-7; D is uncertain. V lost 3 bases and J 5 bases, leaving 9 bases between the germline ends. The CDR3 is made up of 12 amino acids. The germline V gene has CDR1 SGHRS and CDR2 YFSETQ. CDR3: CASSSWGNEQYF. DNA for the CDR3: TGCGCCAGCAGCTCCTGGGGTAACGAGCAGTACTTC.

This chain connects TRBV19 to TRBJ1-2, with TRBD1 identical over 11 bases. Germline CDR1 is LNHDA and CDR2 is SQIVND (reference sequence). The CDR3 totals 15 residues. The V gene end was trimmed by 10 bases and the J gene end by 4 bases; junction bases not matched to a gene: 11. The CDR3 nucleotides are TGTGCCACCTCGGACAGGGGGCAAAGGGCCTATGGCTACACCTTC. Amino acids: CATSDRGQRAYGYTF.

This clonotype was detected only a few times. The rearrangement joins TRBV19 to TRBJ1-1; TRBD1 matches at 7 bases. The CDR3 runs to 14 residues. CDR1 and CDR2 from the germline V gene are LNHDA and SQIVND (reference sequence). J gave up 11 bases and V 7 bases, and 16 bases lay outside the gene matches. The CDR3 DNA sequence: TGTGCCAGTACCCTTGACAGGGCCGACGGAGGGGCTTTCTTT. Amino acid sequence: CASTLDRADGGAFF. Full variable domain (missing parts from reference TRBV19 and TRBJ1-1): DGGITQSPKYLFRKEGQNVTLSCEQNLNHDAMYWYRQDPGQGLRLIYYSQIVNDFQKGDIAEGYSVSREKKESFPLTVTSAQKNPTAFYLCASTLDRADGGAFFGQGTRLTVV.

The table lists this clonotype with many counts. The chain carries TRBV11-2 and TRBJ2-1; D perhaps matches TRBD1 (5 bases). Germline lookup yields CDR1 SGHAT and CDR2 FQNNGV. The CDR3 is made up of 14 amino acids. Trimming removed 3 bases at V and 0 bases at J, with 6 bases between. The CDR3, as DNA: TGTGCCAGCAGCTTCGACAGCTCCTACAATGAGCAGTTCTTC. The encoded protein is CASSFDSSYNEQFF.

This clonotype was counted between two and nine times. The rearrangement joins TRBV2 to TRBJ2-2; D gene ambiguous. The ends were cut back, 4 bases at V and 4 bases at J, with 13 bases in the middle. This CDR3 is built from 15 residues. Germline CDR1 and CDR2: SNHLY and FYNNEI. In nucleotides, the CDR3 is TGTGCCAGCAGTGGGAGCCCCCCGAGCACCGGGGAGCTGTTTTTT. Protein: CASSGSPPSTGELFF. Full variable domain (remainder filled in from reference TRBV2 and TRBJ2-2): EPEVTQTPSHQVTQMGQEVILRCVPISNHLYFYWYRQILGQKVEFLVSFYNNEISEKSEIFDDQFSVERPDGSNFTLKIRSTKLEDSAMYFCASSGSPPSTGELFFGEGSRLTVL.

Regarding this clonotype: A much bigger clone sits one base away, suggesting this may be a read error. The chain uses TRBV7-9 and TRBJ2-7; D is perhaps TRBD2 (5 bases). Gene TRBJ2-1 matches the end of the DNA better, so the J call may be wrong. CDR3 size: 15 residues. Per the germline V gene, CDR1 is SEHNR and CDR2 is FQNEAQ (reference sequence). CDR3 DNA sequence: TGTGCCAGCAGCTCCACTAGAGGTCGGTCTTACGAGCAGTTCTTC. Residues: CASSSTRGRSYEQFF.

This chain links TRBV7-3 with TRBJ2-3; 9 bases match TRBD1. After removal of 5 bases from V and 4 bases from J, the junction contained 7 bases not matched to a gene. Looked up from germline, CDR1 is SGHTA and CDR2 is FQGTGA. The CDR3 extends over 15 amino acids. Written as DNA, the CDR3 is TGTGCCAGCAGCCAGCCGGGACAGGGTGCAGATACGCAGTATTTT. Protein: CASSQPGQGADTQYF.

This clonotype was counted at least ten times. This chain connects TRBV12-3 or TRBV12-4 to TRBJ1-1; D may be TRBD1 (5 bases). Deletions cut 4 bases from V and 1 base from J, with 19 bases between. The CDR3 sequence is 17 residues long. The CDR3 region has the DNA TGTGCCAGCAGTTCAGGGCAGGGTGGGCTCCCGAACACTGAAGCTTTCTTT. Translating it yields CASSSGQGGLPNTEAFF.

This clonotype has a count of ten or more. The chain carries TRBV24-1 and TRBJ2-2; D is possibly TRBD1 (5 bases). CDR1 is KGHDR, CDR2 SFDVKD, per germline. Trimming stripped 1 base from V and 3 bases from J, with 14 bases between. This CDR3 has 17 amino acids. The CDR3 region has the DNA TGTGCCACCAGTGATTTCATAGGGGCGTTAGACACCGGGGAGCTGTTTTTT. Translating it yields CATSDFIGALDTGELFF.